This TCR beta chain was found in a study of immune evolution from preneoplasia to lung adenocarcinoma. The protocol was immunoSEQ multiplex PCR, while the TCRdb copy is restricted to in-frame clones and leaves out a portion. The sample yields 15,000 to 20,000 clones, 86% seen once. With 2 bases clipped from V and 3 bases from J, the junction kept 9 bases outside the gene matches. Germline values: CDR1 SGDLS, CDR2 YYNGEE. The CDR3 loop spans 16 amino acids. The rearrangement links TRBV9 to TRBJ2-7, with 9 positions matching TRBD2. Sequencing used FFPE invasive lung adenocarcinoma tissue. The clonotype originates from a person aged 70 to 80 with invasive lung adenocarcinoma. The CDR3 DNA sequence: TGTGCCAGCAGCGTTGGGCCTCTAGCGGGGAGCTACGAGCAGTACTTC. It encodes CASSVGPLAGSYEQYF.